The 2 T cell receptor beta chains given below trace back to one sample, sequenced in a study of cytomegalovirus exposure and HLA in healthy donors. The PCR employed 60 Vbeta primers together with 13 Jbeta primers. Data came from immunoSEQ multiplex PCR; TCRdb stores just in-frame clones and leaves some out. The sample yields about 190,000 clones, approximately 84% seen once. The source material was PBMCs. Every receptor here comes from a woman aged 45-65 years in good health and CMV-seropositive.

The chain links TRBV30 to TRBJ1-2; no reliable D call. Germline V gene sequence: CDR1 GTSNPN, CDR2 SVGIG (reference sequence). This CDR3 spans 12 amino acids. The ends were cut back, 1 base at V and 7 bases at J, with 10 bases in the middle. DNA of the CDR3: TGTGCCTGGAGTGAGGCGCGGGGTGGCTACACCTTC. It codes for CAWSEARGGYTF.

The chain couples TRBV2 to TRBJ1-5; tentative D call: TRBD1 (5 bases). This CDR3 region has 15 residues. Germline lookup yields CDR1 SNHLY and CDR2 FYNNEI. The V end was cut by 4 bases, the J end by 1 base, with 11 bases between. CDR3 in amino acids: CASSGGGWSNQPQHF. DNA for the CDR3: TGTGCCAGCAGTGGGGGGGGGTGGAGCAATCAGCCCCAGCATTTT. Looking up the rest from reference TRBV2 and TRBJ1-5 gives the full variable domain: EPEVTQTPSHQVTQMGQEVILRCVPISNHLYFYWYRQILGQKVEFLVSFYNNEISEKSEIFDDQFSVERPDGSNFTLKIRSTKLEDSAMYFCASSGGGWSNQPQHFGDGTRLSIL.